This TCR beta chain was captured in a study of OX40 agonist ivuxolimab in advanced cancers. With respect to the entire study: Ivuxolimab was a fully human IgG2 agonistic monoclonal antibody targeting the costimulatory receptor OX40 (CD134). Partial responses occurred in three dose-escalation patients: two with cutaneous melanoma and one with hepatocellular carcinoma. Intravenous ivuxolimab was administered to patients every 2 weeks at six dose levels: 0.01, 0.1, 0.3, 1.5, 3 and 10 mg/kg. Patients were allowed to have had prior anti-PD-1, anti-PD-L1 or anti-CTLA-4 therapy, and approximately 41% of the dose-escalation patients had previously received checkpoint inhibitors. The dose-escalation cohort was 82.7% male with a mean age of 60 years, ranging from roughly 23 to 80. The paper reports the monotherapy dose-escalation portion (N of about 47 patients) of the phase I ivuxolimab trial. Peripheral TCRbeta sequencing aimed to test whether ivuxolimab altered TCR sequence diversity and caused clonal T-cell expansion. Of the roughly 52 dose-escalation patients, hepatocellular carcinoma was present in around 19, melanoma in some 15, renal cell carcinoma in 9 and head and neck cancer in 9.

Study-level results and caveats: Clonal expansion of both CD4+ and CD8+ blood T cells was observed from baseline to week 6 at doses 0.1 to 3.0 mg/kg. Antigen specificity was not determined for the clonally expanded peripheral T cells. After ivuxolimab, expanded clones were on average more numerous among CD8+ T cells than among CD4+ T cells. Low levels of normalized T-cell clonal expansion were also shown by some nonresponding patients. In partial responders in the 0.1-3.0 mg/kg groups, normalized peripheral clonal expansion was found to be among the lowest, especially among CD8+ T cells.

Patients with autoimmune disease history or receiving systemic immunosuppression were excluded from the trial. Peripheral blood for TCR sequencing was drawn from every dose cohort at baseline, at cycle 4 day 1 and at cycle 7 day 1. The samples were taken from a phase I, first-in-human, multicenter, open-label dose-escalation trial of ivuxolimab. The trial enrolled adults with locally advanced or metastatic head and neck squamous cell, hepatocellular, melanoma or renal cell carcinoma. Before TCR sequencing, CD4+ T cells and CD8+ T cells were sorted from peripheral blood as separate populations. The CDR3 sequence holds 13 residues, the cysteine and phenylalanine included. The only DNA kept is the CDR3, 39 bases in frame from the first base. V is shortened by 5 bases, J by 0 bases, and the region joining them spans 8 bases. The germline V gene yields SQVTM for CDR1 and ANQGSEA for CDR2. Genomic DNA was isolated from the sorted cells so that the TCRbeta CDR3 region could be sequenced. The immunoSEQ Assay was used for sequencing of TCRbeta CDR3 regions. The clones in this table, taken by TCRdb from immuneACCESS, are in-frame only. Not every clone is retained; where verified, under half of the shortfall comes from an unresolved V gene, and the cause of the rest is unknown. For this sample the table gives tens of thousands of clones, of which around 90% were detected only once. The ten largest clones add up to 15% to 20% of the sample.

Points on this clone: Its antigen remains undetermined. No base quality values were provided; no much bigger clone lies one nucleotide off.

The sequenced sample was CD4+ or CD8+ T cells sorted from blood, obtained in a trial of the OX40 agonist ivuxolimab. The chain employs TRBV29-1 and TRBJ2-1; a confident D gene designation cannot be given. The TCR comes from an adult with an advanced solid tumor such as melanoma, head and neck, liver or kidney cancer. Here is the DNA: TGCAGCGTTTCGGGCAGCTCCTACAATGAGCAGTTCTTC. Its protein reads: CSVSGSSYNEQFF.